This TCR beta chain was captured by sequencing in a study of radiotherapy plus CTLA-4 blockade in lung cancer. General observations from the study: In blood, TCR clones derived from the tumor expanded after radiotherapy plus ipilimumab.

This clone was counted between two and nine times. Its antigen is still unknown. Libraries were prepared by immunoSEQ multiplex PCR; TCRdb keeps only in-frame clonotypes and omits some of them. The sample records about 97,000 clones, around 79% being singletons. Germline V gene data show CDR1 as LNHDA and CDR2 as SQIVND (reference sequence). Between the trimmed V and J ends, which lost 5 bases and 5 bases, there was a span of 10 bases. The CDR3 runs 14 residues. The chain uses TRBV19 and TRBJ1-6; TRBD1 is a possible D gene (5 bases). Source: peripheral blood, taken from a patient treated with radiotherapy plus ipilimumab. This clonotype was obtained from a human donor with non-small cell lung cancer who had a partial response to radiotherapy plus ipilimumab. Some clones in this sample may be carry-over from other donors' samples. The CDR3 loop reads CASSADRNNSPLHF. In nucleotides, the CDR3 is TGTGCCAGTAGTGCCGACAGAAATAATTCACCCCTCCACTTT.